This T cell receptor (beta chain) is drawn from a study (dated by TCRdb to the mid-2010s). With respect to the entire study: The study tested whether tumor-infiltrating Tregs in breast cancer are recruited from blood Tregs or converted in situ from other CD4+ T cell subsets. Summary of the overall study and its limitations: Tumor-infiltrating Treg TCR alpha and beta sequences overlapped most with tumor naive CD4+ T cells, then with blood naive CD4+ T cells. The larger-cohort validation was restricted to a single TCR beta V-J rearrangement rather than whole repertoires. In terms of TCR gene usage, tumor memory CD4+ T cells clustered together with blood and lymph node memory CD4+ cells, as well as with lymph node naive CD4+ cells.

The Miltenyi Naive CD4+ T Cell Isolation kit was used to purify naive CD4+ T cells, and CD25 microbeads were used to remove Tregs. Tregs, naive and memory CD4+ T cells from tumor, blood and ipsilateral draining lymph nodes of a few breast cancer patients underwent full-length TCR alpha and beta sequencing. Tumor tissue and lymph nodes obtained by ipsilateral axillary dissection were perfused with PBS, cut into small pieces and digested using collagenase I and hyaluronidase. Sorted cell populations were confirmed by FACS to exceed 90% purity. Comments on this clonotype: Its antigen specificity is not known. A read error may explain this, as a much larger clone is one base away.

Full-length TCR variable regions were amplified by 5' RACE PCR with constant-region reverse primers, and semi-nested PCR with Nested Universal Primer A was subsequently performed. The ReliaPrep RNA Cell Miniprep System was used to extract total RNA, which was then reverse transcribed into 5'RACE-ready cDNA with the SMARTer RACE 5'/3' Kit. Multiplex adaptors were used to barcode full-length TCR alpha and beta libraries, and the barcoded libraries were sequenced on an Illumina MiSeq. The authors' analysis ran thus. For each of nine subset-tissue groups, sequencing data from the five patients were combined, and the groups were compared by unsupervised clustering of TCR gene usage. The Morisita-Horn index was used to calculate repertoire similarity, with shared sequences weighted by how much each contributed to each repertoire. In TCRdb, the public reads were trimmed at Q25 with fastp and aligned with MiXCR, with productive beta chains retained. CDR3 protein sequences are deduplicated, and each keeps its most common genes and DNA. These V and J calls derive from TCRdb rather than the authors' analysis. Here the sample has 60,000 to 65,000 distinct CDR3 sequences; almost 30% occur a single time. The ten largest clones take up roughly 2% of the sample.

CDR1 and CDR2 are read off the germline V gene as SGHRS and YFSETQ. The junction shows trimming of 2 bases on V and 5 bases on J, and the gene matches do not reach 2 bases of it. The CDR3 contains 13 residues, cysteine and phenylalanine counted. Only the CDR3 part of the read is kept: 39 bases, read in frame from the first base. In this chain, TRBV5-1 is recombined with TRBJ2-7, with 9 bases matching TRBD1. The sequencing sample was made of tumor-infiltrating naive CD4+ T cells sorted from the breast tumor. Taken with the paper, the label for cell subset or site translates to: naive CD4+ T cells, CD4+CD45RA+CD25-. The clonotype comes from a female donor with breast cancer. The CDR3 reads as follows: CASSLQGANEQYF. The nucleotide sequence is given as TGCGCCAGCAGCTTACAGGGGGCGAACGAGCAGTACTTC.